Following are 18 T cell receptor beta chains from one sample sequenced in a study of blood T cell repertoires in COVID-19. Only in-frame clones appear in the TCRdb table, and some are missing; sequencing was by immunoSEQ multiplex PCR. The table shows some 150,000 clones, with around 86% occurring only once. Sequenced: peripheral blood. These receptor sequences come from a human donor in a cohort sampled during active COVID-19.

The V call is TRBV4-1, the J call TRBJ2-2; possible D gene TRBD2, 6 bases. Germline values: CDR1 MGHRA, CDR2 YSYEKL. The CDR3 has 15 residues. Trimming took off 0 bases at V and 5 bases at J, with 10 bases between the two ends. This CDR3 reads CASSQDQRATGELFF. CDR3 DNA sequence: TGCGCCAGCAGCCAAGACCAGCGGGCTACCGGGGAGCTGTTTTTT.

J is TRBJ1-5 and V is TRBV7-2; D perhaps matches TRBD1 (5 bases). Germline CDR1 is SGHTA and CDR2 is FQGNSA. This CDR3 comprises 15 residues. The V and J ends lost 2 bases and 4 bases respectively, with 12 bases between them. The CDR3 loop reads CASSLTTGGNQPQHF. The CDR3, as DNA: TGTGCCAGCAGCTTAACGACGGGGGGAAATCAGCCCCAGCATTTT.

CDR3 DNA: TGTGCCAGCAGCCCACGGACTGGATTCTCCTACGAGCAGTACTTC. It codes for CASSPRTGFSYEQYF. This rearrangement joins TRBV7-9 to TRBJ2-7, with TRBD2 as a possible D gene (5 bases). The germline CDR1 and CDR2 sequences are SEHNR and FQNEAQ (reference sequence). Trimming shortened V by 5 bases and J by 0 bases, and 14 bases separated the two germline ends. The CDR3 spans 15 residues.

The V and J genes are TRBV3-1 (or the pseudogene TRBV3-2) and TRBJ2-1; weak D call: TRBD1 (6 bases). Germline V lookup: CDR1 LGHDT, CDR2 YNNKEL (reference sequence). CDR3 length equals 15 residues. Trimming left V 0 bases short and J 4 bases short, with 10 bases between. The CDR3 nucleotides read TGTGCCAGCAGCCAAGACAGGGGATGGTACAATGAGCAGTTCTTC. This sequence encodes CASSQDRGWYNEQFF.

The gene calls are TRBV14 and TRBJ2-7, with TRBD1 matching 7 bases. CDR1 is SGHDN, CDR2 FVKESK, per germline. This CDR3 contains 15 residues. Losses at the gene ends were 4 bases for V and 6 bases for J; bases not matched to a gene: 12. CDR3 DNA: TGTGCCAGCAGCCCGCCGGGACAGCGGTCGCGCGAGCAGTACTTC. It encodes CASSPPGQRSREQYF.

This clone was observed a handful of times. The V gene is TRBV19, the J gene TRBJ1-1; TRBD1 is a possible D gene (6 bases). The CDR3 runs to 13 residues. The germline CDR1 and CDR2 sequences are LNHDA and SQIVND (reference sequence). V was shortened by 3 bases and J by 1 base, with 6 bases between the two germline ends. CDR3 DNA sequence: TGTGCCAGTAGTATCAGGGGGAACACTGAAGCTTTCTTT. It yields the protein CASSIRGNTEAFF.

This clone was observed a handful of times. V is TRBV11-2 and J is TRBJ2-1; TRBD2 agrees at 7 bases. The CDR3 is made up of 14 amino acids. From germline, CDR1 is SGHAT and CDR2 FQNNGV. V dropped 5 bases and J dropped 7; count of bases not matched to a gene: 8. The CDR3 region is CASSATQLANEQFF. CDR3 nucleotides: TGTGCCAGCAGCGCGACCCAACTAGCGAATGAGCAGTTCTTC.

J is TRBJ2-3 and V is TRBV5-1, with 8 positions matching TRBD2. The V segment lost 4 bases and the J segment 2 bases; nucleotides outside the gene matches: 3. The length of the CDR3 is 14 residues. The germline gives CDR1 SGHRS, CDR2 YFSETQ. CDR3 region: CASSLSGNTDTQYF. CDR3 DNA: TGCGCCAGCAGCCTTAGCGGGAACACAGATACGCAGTATTTT.

CDR3 loop: CASSRRTGTGYYEQYF. The CDR3 DNA is TGTGCCAGCAGTCGCCGGACCGGGACAGGGTACTACGAGCAGTACTTC. The chain has TRBV28 and TRBJ2-7; 9 nucleotides align to TRBD1. Germline-derived CDR1 and CDR2 are MDHEN and SYDVKM. V dropped 5 bases and J dropped 3; count of bases not matched to a gene: 11. CDR3 length: 16 residues.

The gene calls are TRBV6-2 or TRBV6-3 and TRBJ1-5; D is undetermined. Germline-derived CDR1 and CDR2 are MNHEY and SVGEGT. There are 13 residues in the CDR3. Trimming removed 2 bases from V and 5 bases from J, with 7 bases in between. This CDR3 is CASSYALYQPQHF. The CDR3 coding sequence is TGTGCCAGCAGTTACGCGCTATATCAGCCCCAGCATTTT.

Written as DNA, the CDR3 is TGTGCCAGCAGCTCCTGGGGCTTGAACACCGGGGAGCTGTTTTTT. Its translation is CASSSWGLNTGELFF. This chain links TRBV7-2 with TRBJ2-2; D possibly corresponds to TRBD1 (5 bases). With 4 bases removed from V and 1 base from J, the gap between germline ends came to 10 bases. This CDR3 comprises 15 residues. Looked up from germline, CDR1 is SGHTA and CDR2 is FQGNSA.

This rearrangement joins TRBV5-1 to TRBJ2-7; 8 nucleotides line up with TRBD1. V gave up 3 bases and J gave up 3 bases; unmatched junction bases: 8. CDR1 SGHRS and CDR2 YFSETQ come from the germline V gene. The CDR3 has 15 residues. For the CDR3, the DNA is TGCGCCAGCAGCTCGAGGACAGGGAAAAACTACGAGCAGTACTTC. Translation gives CASSSRTGKNYEQYF.

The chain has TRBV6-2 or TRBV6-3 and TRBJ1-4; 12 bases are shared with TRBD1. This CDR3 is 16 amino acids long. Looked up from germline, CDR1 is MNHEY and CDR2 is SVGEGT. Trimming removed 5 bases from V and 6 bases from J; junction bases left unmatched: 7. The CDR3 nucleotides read TGTGCCAGCAGTACCGGGACAGGGGGCGCATATGAAAAACTGTTTTTT. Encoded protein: CASSTGTGGAYEKLFF.

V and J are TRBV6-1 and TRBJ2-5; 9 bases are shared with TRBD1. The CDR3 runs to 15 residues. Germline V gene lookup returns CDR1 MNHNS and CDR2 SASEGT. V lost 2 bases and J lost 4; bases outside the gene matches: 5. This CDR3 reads CASSETKGQGETQYF. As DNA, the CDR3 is TGTGCCAGCAGTGAAACTAAGGGACAGGGAGAGACCCAGTACTTC.

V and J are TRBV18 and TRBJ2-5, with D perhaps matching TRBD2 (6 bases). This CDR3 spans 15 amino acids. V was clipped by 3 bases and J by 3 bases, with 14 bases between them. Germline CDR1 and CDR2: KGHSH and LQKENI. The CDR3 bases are TGTGCCAGCTCACCTGTCTCCGGGACTGAAGAGACCCAGTACTTC. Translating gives CASSPVSGTEETQYF.

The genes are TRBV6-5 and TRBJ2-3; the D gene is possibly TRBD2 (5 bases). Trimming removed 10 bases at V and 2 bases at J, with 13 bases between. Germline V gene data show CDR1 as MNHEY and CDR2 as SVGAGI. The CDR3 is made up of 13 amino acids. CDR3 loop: CATRGTDTDTQYF. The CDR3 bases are TGTGCCACTCGGGGAACAGACACAGATACGCAGTATTTT.

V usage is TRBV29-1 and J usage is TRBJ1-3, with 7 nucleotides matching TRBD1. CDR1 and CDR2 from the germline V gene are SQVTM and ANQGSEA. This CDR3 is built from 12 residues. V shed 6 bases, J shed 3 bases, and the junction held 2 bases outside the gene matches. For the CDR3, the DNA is TGCAGCGTGAGGACAGGTGGAAACACCATATATTTT. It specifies CSVRTGGNTIYF.

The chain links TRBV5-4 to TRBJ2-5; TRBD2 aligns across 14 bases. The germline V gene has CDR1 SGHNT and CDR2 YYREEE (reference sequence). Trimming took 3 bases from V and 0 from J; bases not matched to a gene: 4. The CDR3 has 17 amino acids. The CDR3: CASSSGLAGAYQETQYF. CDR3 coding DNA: TGTGCCAGCAGCTCGGGACTAGCGGGAGCGTACCAAGAGACCCAGTACTTC.